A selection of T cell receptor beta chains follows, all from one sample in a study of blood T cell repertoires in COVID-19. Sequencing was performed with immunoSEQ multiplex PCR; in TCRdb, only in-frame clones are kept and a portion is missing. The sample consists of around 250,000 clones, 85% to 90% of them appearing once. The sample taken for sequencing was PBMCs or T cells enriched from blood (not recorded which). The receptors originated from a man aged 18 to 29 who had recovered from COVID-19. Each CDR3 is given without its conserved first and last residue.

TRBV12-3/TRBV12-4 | ASSFGANEQF
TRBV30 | AWTLSGNTIY
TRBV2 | ASSWTGNTEAF
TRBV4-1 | ASSLTTGSTDTQY
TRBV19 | ASSIVESGNTIY
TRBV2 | ASSGQAVSYEQY
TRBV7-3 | ASSFSSGTDTQY
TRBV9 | ASSPQVTGTGSDTQY
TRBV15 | ATSRDKEGSYEQY
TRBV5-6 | ASTYGGLAGSGRYEQY
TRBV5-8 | ASSLLQGRTEAF
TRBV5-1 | ASSLRAGGSYEQY
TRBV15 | ATSRGGTAINEKLF
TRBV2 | ASSEGVGQLLGSPLH
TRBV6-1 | ASSEQLVNTGELF
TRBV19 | ASSKRTADSNQPQH
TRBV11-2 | ASSSRITGLAVDNEQF
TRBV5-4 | ASSAPGQIAKNIQY